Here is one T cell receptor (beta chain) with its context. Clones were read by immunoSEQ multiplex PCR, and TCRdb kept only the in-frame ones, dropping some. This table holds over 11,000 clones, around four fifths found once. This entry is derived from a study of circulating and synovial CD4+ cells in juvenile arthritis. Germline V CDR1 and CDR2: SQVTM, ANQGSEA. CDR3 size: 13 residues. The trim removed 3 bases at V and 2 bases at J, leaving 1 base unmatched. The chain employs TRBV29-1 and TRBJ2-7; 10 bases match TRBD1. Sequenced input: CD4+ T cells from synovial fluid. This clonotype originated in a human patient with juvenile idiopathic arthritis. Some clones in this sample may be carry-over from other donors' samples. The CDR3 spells CSVETGGPYEQYF. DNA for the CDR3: TGCAGCGTTGAGACAGGGGGCCCCTACGAGCAGTACTTC.